The sequence of this T cell receptor (beta chain) was determined in a study of T cell changes during pregnancy in multiple sclerosis. CDR1 is LNHDA and CDR2 is SQIVND in the germline V gene (reference sequence). V was trimmed by 1 base and J by 4 bases, leaving 13 bases between them. The CDR3 loop spans 15 amino acids. Clones were read by immunoSEQ multiplex PCR, and TCRdb kept only the in-frame ones, dropping some. The sample records about 77,000 clones, roughly 91% being singletons. The source of this sequence is a female donor in good health, enrolled as a control in a pregnancy study. The J gene is TRBJ1-2, the V gene TRBV19; D ambiguous. This specimen consisted of peripheral blood, obtained after pregnancy. CDR3 residues: CASSIASTPSYGYTF. Written as DNA, the CDR3 is TGTGCCAGTAGTATAGCCTCAACACCGTCCTATGGCTACACCTTC.